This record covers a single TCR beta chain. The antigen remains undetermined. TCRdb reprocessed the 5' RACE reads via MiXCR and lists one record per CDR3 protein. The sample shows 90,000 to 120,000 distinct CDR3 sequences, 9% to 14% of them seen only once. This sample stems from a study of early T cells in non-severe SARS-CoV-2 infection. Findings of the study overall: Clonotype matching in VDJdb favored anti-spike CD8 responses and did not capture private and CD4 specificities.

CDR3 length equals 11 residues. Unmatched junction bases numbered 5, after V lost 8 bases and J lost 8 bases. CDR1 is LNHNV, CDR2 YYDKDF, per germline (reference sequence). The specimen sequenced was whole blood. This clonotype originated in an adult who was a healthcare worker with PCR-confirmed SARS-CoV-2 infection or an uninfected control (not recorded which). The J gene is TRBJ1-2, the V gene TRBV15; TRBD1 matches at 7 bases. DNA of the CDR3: TGTGCCACCGGTGAGGGGGCAGGCTACACCTTC. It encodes CATGEGAGYTF.